Below, one T cell receptor beta chain is given with its context. The data are from a study of T cell changes during pregnancy in multiple sclerosis. Libraries were prepared by immunoSEQ multiplex PCR; TCRdb keeps only in-frame clonotypes and omits some of them. The data contain around 100,000 clones, about nine tenths of them singletons. This sample comprised peripheral blood, obtained in the second trimester of pregnancy. The TCR sequence derives from a female donor in good health, enrolled as a control in a pregnancy study.

The CDR3 sequence: CASSTEGTGAREKLFF. In DNA form, the CDR3 reads TGTGCCAGTAGCACAGAGGGGACAGGGGCTCGTGAAAAACTGTTTTTT. The chain couples TRBV19 to TRBJ1-4; 10 nucleotides line up with TRBD1. This CDR3 comprises 16 residues. Germline CDR1 and CDR2: LNHDA and SQIVND (reference sequence). After removal of 6 bases from V and 7 bases from J, the junction contained 11 bases not matched to a gene.